This TCR beta chain appears in the sequencing data of a study of post-analysis software for immune sequencing data. Study results and limitations: The five TRBV segments detected at higher frequency in patients than in controls included TRBV5-6, TRBV5-1 and TRBV20-1.

The CDR3 has 12 residues. Losses at the gene ends were 7 bases for V and 5 bases for J; bases not matched to a gene: 5. Per the germline V gene, CDR1 is SQVTM and CDR2 is ANQGSEA. TCR beta libraries were prepared from cDNA with unique molecular identifiers. TCRdb re-analysed the PCR reads in MiXCR, keeping a single row per CDR3 protein. The profile shows hundreds of thousands of distinct CDR3 sequences, 36% of them singletons. This clonotype has ten or more counts. As yet, its antigen is unknown. This TCR was sampled from a girl aged 10-17 years with multiple sclerosis. Sequencing used blood. V is TRBV29-1 and J is TRBJ2-1, with 7 bases fitting TRBD1. This CDR3 reads CSARDRHNEQFF. CDR3 DNA: TGCAGCGCCCGGGACAGACACAATGAGCAGTTCTTC.